The next 32 T cell receptor beta chains were all read from a single sample in a study of control samples from healthy donors and cancer patients. Method: immunoSEQ multiplex PCR; TCRdb's copy keeps in-frame clones and lacks some. The sample holds 150,000 to 200,000 clones, roughly 95% seen once. The specimen sequenced was blood. The receptors stem from a woman aged 30 to 39 in good health.

The J gene is TRBJ1-3, the V gene TRBV5-1; the D gene is possibly TRBD1 (5 bases). The CDR3 totals 15 residues. Between the trimmed V and J ends, which lost 3 bases and 3 bases, there was a span of 13 bases. Germline V CDR1 and CDR2: SGHRS, YFSETQ. The DNA of the CDR3 is TGCGCCAGCAGCTGGGGACGCAGCGGTGGAAACACCATATATTTT. Translated: CASSWGRSGGNTIYF.

This chain joins TRBV6-1 and TRBJ1-5; no clear D. This CDR3 contains 15 residues. Germline V lookup: CDR1 MNHNS, CDR2 SASEGT. V was trimmed by 3 bases and J by 0 bases, leaving 9 bases between them. The CDR3 DNA sequence: TGTGCCAGCAGTGATCAAGCAATTAGCAATCAGCCCCAGCATTTT. It encodes CASSDQAISNQPQHF.

The chain carries TRBV12-3 or TRBV12-4 and TRBJ2-6; D is unclear. V was trimmed by 3 bases and J by 1 base, leaving 1 base between them. The CDR3 sequence is 13 residues long. CDR3 DNA sequence: TGTGCCAGCAGTTTTTCTGGGGCCAACGTCCTGACTTTC. Its protein is CASSFSGANVLTF.

The V and J genes are TRBV28 and TRBJ1-4; D is perhaps TRBD1 (6 bases). This CDR3 region has 16 residues. With 3 bases removed from V and 3 bases from J, the gap between germline ends came to 14 bases. Germline-derived CDR1 and CDR2 are MDHEN and SYDVKM. The CDR3 DNA reads as TGTGCCAGCAGTTTGATATTTGGACAGCCTAATGAAAAACTGTTTTTT. This codes for CASSLIFGQPNEKLFF.

V is TRBV4-2 and J is TRBJ2-2; the D gene is possibly TRBD1 (5 bases). V was shortened by 0 bases and J by 1 base, with 12 bases between the two germline ends. Germline CDR1 LGHNA, CDR2 YNFKEQ. The CDR3 contains 17 residues. The CDR3 coding sequence is TGTGCCAGCAGCCAAGATTTGCAGGGATGGAACACCGGGGAGCTGTTTTTT. Its translation: CASSQDLQGWNTGELFF.

The chain employs TRBV9 and TRBJ2-1; D is possibly TRBD1 (6 bases). V was shortened by 1 base and J by 2 bases, with 16 bases between the two germline ends. The CDR3 sequence is 17 residues long. Per the germline V gene, CDR1 is SGDLS and CDR2 is YYNGEE. The DNA of the CDR3 is TGTGCCAGCAGCGTAAGGGAGAGGACAGCCCCCTACAATGAGCAGTTCTTC. Protein product: CASSVRERTAPYNEQFF.

The chain couples TRBV28 to TRBJ1-5, with a weak D call TRBD1 (5 bases). Germline V CDR1 and CDR2: MDHEN, SYDVKM. The CDR3 consists of 14 residues. V lost 3 bases and J 3 bases, leaving 9 bases between the germline ends. CDR3 bases: TGTGCCAGCAGTTTGGGGCCGAACAATCAGCCCCAGCATTTT. Protein: CASSLGPNNQPQHF. The full variable domain, rest sourced from reference TRBV28 and TRBJ1-5, is DVKVTQSSRYLVKRTGEKVFLECVQDMDHENMFWYRQDPGLGLRLIYFSYDVKMKEKGDIPEGYSVSREKKERFSLILESASTNQTSMYLCASSLGPNNQPQHFGDGTRLSIL.

This clone was detected only a few times. The genes are TRBV27 and TRBJ2-1; 11 bases map to TRBD2. Unmatched junction bases numbered 0, after V lost 6 bases and J lost 2 bases. The CDR3 contains 14 residues. Germline V CDR1 and CDR2: MNHEY, SMNVEV (reference sequence). This CDR3 is CASRGLAAYNEQFF. For the CDR3, the DNA is TGTGCCAGCAGGGGACTAGCGGCCTACAATGAGCAGTTCTTC.

V and J are TRBV6-1 and TRBJ1-3; D gene unclear. Germline values: CDR1 MNHNS, CDR2 SASEGT. The CDR3 length is 17 residues. V lost 0 bases and J 1 base, leaving 13 bases between the germline ends. CDR3 nucleotide sequence: TGTGCCAGCAGTGAAGCGCTCCAACCAGTTTCTGGAAACACCATATATTTT. Its translation: CASSEALQPVSGNTIYF.

This sequence joins TRBV27 and TRBJ1-2, with D tentatively TRBD1 (6 bases). The germline CDR1 and CDR2 sequences are MNHEY and SMNVEV (reference sequence). The V end was cut by 6 bases, the J end by 6 bases, with 14 bases between. This CDR3 comprises 13 residues. Here the CDR3 reads CASRGTGSDGYTF. CDR3 DNA sequence: TGTGCCAGCAGGGGAACAGGGAGCGATGGCTACACCTTC.

In the case of this clone: The junction does not match germline at one end; this may be a read error. The gene calls are TRBV6-1 and TRBJ1-3; D unresolved. This CDR3 region has 16 residues. The germline CDR1 and CDR2 sequences are MNHNS and SASEGT. CDR3 bases: TGTGCCAGCAGTGATCTCCCCTCCAGCTCTGGAAACACCGTATATTTT. It yields the protein CASSDLPSSSGNTVYF.

This rearrangement joins TRBV19 to TRBJ2-1; 13 bases are a match to TRBD2. J gave up 7 bases and V 11 bases, and 5 bases lay outside the gene matches. The length of the CDR3 is 13 residues. Germline V gene data show CDR1 as LNHDA and CDR2 as SQIVND (reference sequence). In DNA, the CDR3 is TGTGCCGCTCAGACTAGCGGGAGGAATGAGCAGTTCTTC. Its translation: CAAQTSGRNEQFF.

This chain connects TRBV7-2 to TRBJ1-1; 11 bases line up with TRBD1. The trim removed 1 base at V and 4 bases at J, leaving 8 bases unmatched. Looked up from germline, CDR1 is SGHTA and CDR2 is FQGNSA. The CDR3 runs to 17 residues. CDR3 coding DNA: TGTGCCAGCAGCTTAGGGGGACAGGGGGTAGGGAGCACTGAAGCTTTCTTT. Its translation is CASSLGGQGVGSTEAFF. The variable domain in full, completed from reference TRBV7-2 and TRBJ1-1, reads GAGVSQSPSNKVTEKGKDVELRCDPISGHTALYWYRQSLGQGLEFLIYFQGNSAPDKSGLPSDRFSAERTGGSVSTLTIQRTQQEDSAVYLCASSLGGQGVGSTEAFFGQGTRLTVV.

The rearrangement joins TRBV30 to TRBJ2-7; D may be TRBD1 or TRBD2 (5 bases each). CDR1 is GTSNPN, CDR2 SVGIG, per germline (reference sequence). The CDR3 contains 15 residues. V was shortened by 5 bases and J by 0 bases, with 17 bases between the two germline ends. CDR3 bases: TGTGCCTGGGATACCGGGACGCAGAGCTCCTACGAGCAGTACTTC. Protein sequence: CAWDTGTQSSYEQYF.

The chain links TRBV5-1 to TRBJ1-6, with 7 bases matching TRBD1. Germline V gene data show CDR1 as SGHRS and CDR2 as YFSETQ. J gave up 11 bases and V 3 bases, and 8 bases lay outside the gene matches. This CDR3 region has 14 residues. CDR3 DNA: TGCGCCAGCAGCTCGACAGGGAGTTCGGCACCCCTCCACTTT. This translates into CASSSTGSSAPLHF.

This clone was observed a single time. This chain connects TRBV20-1 to TRBJ2-7; 10 bases fit TRBD1. The CDR3 is made up of 15 amino acids. Germline CDR1 DFQATT, CDR2 SNEGSKA (reference sequence). V was pared by 3 bases and J by 6 bases, with 11 bases of the junction left unmatched. CDR3 region: CSASPHDRGRSEQYF. Here the CDR3 DNA reads TGCAGTGCTAGTCCCCACGACAGGGGGCGTTCCGAGCAGTACTTC.

The chain has TRBV12-3 or TRBV12-4 and TRBJ1-2; D is ambiguous. CDR3 length: 11 amino acids. Trimming cost V 2 bases and J 8 bases, with 6 bases left between them. The CDR3 DNA is TGTGCCAGCAGTTTATGGCGGGGCTACACCTTC. Translated: CASSLWRGYTF.

The rearrangement uses TRBV5-1 and TRBJ1-2, with 10 bases aligning to TRBD1. The CDR3 has 17 amino acids. Trimming removed 4 bases from V and 2 bases from J; junction bases left unmatched: 11. The germline CDR1 and CDR2 sequences are SGHRS and YFSETQ. CDR3 amino acids: CASSRTGQGKENYGYTF. CDR3 in DNA: TGCGCCAGCAGCAGAACGGGACAGGGGAAAGAAAACTATGGCTACACCTTC. The full variable domain, with the rest looked up from reference TRBV5-1 and TRBJ1-2, is KAGVTQTPRYLIKTRGQQVTLSCSPISGHRSVSWYQQTPGQGLQFLFEYFSETQRNKGNFPGRFSGRQFSNSRSEMNVSTLELGDSALYLCASSRTGQGKENYGYTFGSGTRLTVV.

The chain uses TRBV11-2 and TRBJ2-3; 9 bases map to TRBD2. The CDR3 covers 15 residues. Germline CDR1 and CDR2: SGHAT and FQNNGV. J was trimmed by 5 bases and V by 3 bases; bases with no gene match: 6. CDR3 DNA sequence: TGTGCCAGCAGCTTTAGCGGGAGAACGCGAGATACGCAGTATTTT. This translates into CASSFSGRTRDTQYF.

The chain joins TRBV7-8 to TRBJ2-7; D may be TRBD1 (6 bases). The CDR3 has 15 residues. CDR1 and CDR2 (germline): SGHVS, FQNEAQ. Trimming stripped 0 bases from V and 3 bases from J, with 12 bases between. CDR3 nucleotide sequence: TGTGCCAGCAGCTTAGCAGAGGACAGCCTCTACGAGCAGTACTTC. As protein: CASSLAEDSLYEQYF.

The sample holds one count of this clone. The genes are TRBV5-1 and TRBJ2-2, with a possible D match to TRBD1 (5 bases). Germline V gene data show CDR1 as SGHRS and CDR2 as YFSETQ. CDR3 size: 13 residues. Between the trimmed V and J ends, which lost 4 bases and 6 bases, there was a span of 10 bases. The CDR3 reads CASSSGQSGELFF. The CDR3 region has the DNA TGCGCCAGCAGCAGTGGACAATCCGGGGAGCTGTTTTTT.

V gene TRBV9 combines with J gene TRBJ1-3; D is unresolved. The CDR3 loop spans 15 amino acids. CDR1 and CDR2 (germline): SGDLS, YYNGEE. V gave up 3 bases and J gave up 0 bases, with 10 bases separating them. The CDR3 here is CASSGGSPSGNTIYF. In DNA, the CDR3 is TGTGCCAGCAGCGGCGGATCACCCTCTGGAAACACCATATATTTT.

CDR3 in amino acids: CASSPRAGAYNEQFF. DNA for the CDR3: TGTGCCAGCAGTCCCCGCGCGGGGGCCTACAATGAGCAGTTCTTC. The chain carries TRBV27 and TRBJ2-1, with 7 bases matching TRBD2. CDR1 and CDR2 from the germline V gene are MNHEY and SMNVEV (reference sequence). CDR3 length equals 15 residues. Trimming removed 5 bases from V and 2 bases from J; junction bases left unmatched: 6.

J is TRBJ2-3 and V is TRBV7-2; D perhaps matches TRBD1 (6 bases). Germline lookup yields CDR1 SGHTA and CDR2 FQGNSA. There are 14 residues in the CDR3. Deletions cut 2 bases from V and 3 bases from J, with 9 bases between. The CDR3 reads CASSLYRATDTQYF. The DNA of the CDR3 is TGTGCCAGCAGCTTATACAGGGCAACAGATACGCAGTATTTT. Using reference TRBV7-2 and TRBJ2-3 for the parts outside the CDR3, the full variable domain is GAGVSQSPSNKVTEKGKDVELRCDPISGHTALYWYRQSLGQGLEFLIYFQGNSAPDKSGLPSDRFSAERTGGSVSTLTIQRTQQEDSAVYLCASSLYRATDTQYFGPGTRLTVL.

In its sample, this clone was seen once. J is TRBJ1-1 and V is TRBV28; no clear D gene. The CDR3 runs 13 residues. Germline lookup yields CDR1 MDHEN and CDR2 SYDVKM. The V and J ends lost 7 bases and 1 base respectively, with 10 bases between them. Written as DNA, the CDR3 is TGTGCCAGCACCCCTCCGAGGAACACTGAAGCTTTCTTT. Encoded protein: CASTPPRNTEAFF.

The V call is TRBV11-2, the J call TRBJ2-1; D call uncertain. Germline V gives CDR1 SGHAT, CDR2 FQNNGV. V was cut by 1 base and J by 0 bases, with 7 bases left in between. The CDR3 covers 15 residues. CDR3 region: CASSLVGYSYNEQFF. In nucleotides, the CDR3 is TGTGCCAGCAGCTTAGTAGGGTACTCCTACAATGAGCAGTTCTTC.

This clone was counted a single time. The chain has TRBV6-5 and TRBJ2-2; maybe TRBD2 (5 bases). The germline CDR1 and CDR2 sequences are MNHEY and SVGAGI. This CDR3 is built from 15 residues. V was pared by 6 bases and J by 5 bases, with 16 bases between. The CDR3 sequence: CASSPIPGSTGELFF. DNA for the CDR3: TGTGCCAGCAGCCCCATCCCGGGGTCGACCGGGGAGCTGTTTTTT.

The J gene is TRBJ1-4, the V gene TRBV3-1 (or the pseudogene TRBV3-2); D is ambiguous. The CDR3 covers 14 residues. V was shortened by 6 bases and J by 3 bases, with 11 bases between the two germline ends. Germline V gives CDR1 LGHDT, CDR2 YNNKEL (reference sequence). The CDR3 DNA reads TGTGCCAGCAGTCGGGCTGCGGCTAATGAAAAACTGTTTTTT. Encoded protein: CASSRAAANEKLFF.

V is TRBV7-3 and J is TRBJ2-1, with 10 nucleotides matching TRBD2. The CDR3 is 15 residues long. Germline V CDR1 and CDR2: SGHTA, FQGTGA. With 5 bases clipped from V and 8 bases from J, the junction kept 9 bases outside the gene matches. DNA of the CDR3: TGTGCCAGCAGCCCAGCGGGAGGGGCCTTGGATGAGCAGTTCTTC. It codes for CASSPAGGALDEQFF.

The chain joins TRBV7-2 to TRBJ1-6; 8 nucleotides agree with TRBD1. The junction had 4 bases not matched to a gene; V was cut back by 2 bases and J by 7 bases. Germline V gene lookup returns CDR1 SGHTA and CDR2 FQGNSA. CDR3 length: 15 residues. The CDR3: CASSLLRDRNSPLHF. The CDR3 DNA is TGTGCCAGCAGCTTATTACGGGACAGGAATTCACCCCTCCACTTT.

V usage is TRBV6-5 and J usage is TRBJ1-6, with D unresolved. Per germline, CDR1 MNHEY and CDR2 SVGAGI. This CDR3 has 14 residues. V was cut by 6 bases and J by 9 bases, with 15 bases left in between. CDR3 in DNA: TGTGCCAGCAGCCGGGCAGCCGGTGGTTCACCCCTCCACTTT. Residues: CASSRAAGGSPLHF.

This sequence joins TRBV18 and TRBJ1-6; D is uncertain. Germline CDR1 reads KGHSH; CDR2 reads LQKENI. V dropped 3 bases and J dropped 5 bases, with 8 bases sitting between them. This CDR3 region has 14 residues. CDR3: CASSPDGDNSPLHF. In DNA, the CDR3 is TGTGCCAGCTCACCTGACGGGGATAATTCACCCCTCCACTTT.